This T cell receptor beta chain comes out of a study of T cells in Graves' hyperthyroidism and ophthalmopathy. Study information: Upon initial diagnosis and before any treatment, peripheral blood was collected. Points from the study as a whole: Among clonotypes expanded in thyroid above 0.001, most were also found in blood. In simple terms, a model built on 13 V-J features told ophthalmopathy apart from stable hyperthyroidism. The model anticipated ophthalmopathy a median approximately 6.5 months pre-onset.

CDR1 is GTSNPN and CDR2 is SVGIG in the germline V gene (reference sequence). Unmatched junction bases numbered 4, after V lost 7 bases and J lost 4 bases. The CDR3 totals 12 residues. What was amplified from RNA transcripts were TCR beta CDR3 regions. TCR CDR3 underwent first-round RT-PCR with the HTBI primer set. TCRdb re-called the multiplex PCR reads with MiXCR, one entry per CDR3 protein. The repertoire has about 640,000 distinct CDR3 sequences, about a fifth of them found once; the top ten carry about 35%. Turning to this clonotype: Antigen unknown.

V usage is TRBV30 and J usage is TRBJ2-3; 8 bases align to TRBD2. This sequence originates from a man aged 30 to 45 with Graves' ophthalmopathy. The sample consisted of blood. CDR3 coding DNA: TGTGCCTCCGCGGGGGGCTCAGATACGCAGTATTTT. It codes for CASAGGSDTQYF.